The next 9 T cell receptor beta chains were all read from a single sample in a study of technical replicates of blood from several donors. The data were produced by immunoSEQ multiplex PCR, yet TCRdb's version contains in-frame clones alone and is incomplete. Found here are approximately 75,000 clones, approximately 96% of them singletons; the top ten hold about 0.37%. The sample was T cells isolated from PBMCs. The receptor set was obtained from a human donor in good health.

DNA for the CDR3: TGCGCCAGCAGTGCCCTAGCGGAGGCGCAGTATTTT. Amino acids: CASSALAEAQYF. The J gene is TRBJ2-3, the V gene TRBV10-2; 7 nucleotides line up with TRBD2. The junction had 5 bases not matched to a gene; V was cut back by 4 bases and J by 10 bases. The CDR3 is 12 amino acids. CDR1 and CDR2 from the germline V gene are WSHSY and SAAADI.

V and J are TRBV19 and TRBJ2-7, with D maybe TRBD2 (5 bases). Germline lookup yields CDR1 LNHDA and CDR2 SQIVND (reference sequence). The CDR3 is made up of 13 amino acids. The V end lost 5 bases, the J end lost 7 bases, and 15 bases lay between the germline ends. The CDR3 is CASSPHSRDEQYF. The CDR3 DNA reads TGTGCCAGTAGTCCCCATTCGAGGGATGAGCAGTACTTC.

This chain connects TRBV4-1 to TRBJ2-3; D is possibly TRBD2 (5 bases). The germline V gene has CDR1 MGHRA and CDR2 YSYEKL. V lost 1 base and J 5 bases, leaving 13 bases between the germline ends. The CDR3 is made up of 15 amino acids. The CDR3 here is CASSQVRAIGDTQYF. The CDR3 DNA is TGCGCCAGCAGCCAAGTGAGGGCTATAGGAGATACGCAGTATTTT.

The chain carries TRBV29-1 and TRBJ2-1, with 8 bases aligning to TRBD1. Germline CDR1 SQVTM, CDR2 ANQGSEA. The CDR3 has 15 residues. V dropped 5 bases and J dropped 5; count of bases not matched to a gene: 11. This CDR3 reads CSVTKTGTGDNEQFF. The CDR3 DNA sequence: TGCAGCGTTACGAAGACCGGGACAGGAGACAATGAGCAGTTCTTC.

The rearrangement uses TRBV5-6 and TRBJ1-5; 10 bases map to TRBD1. V lost 4 bases, J lost 2 bases, and 6 bases stayed unmatched. Germline CDR1 reads SGHDT; CDR2 reads YYEEEE. The CDR3 loop spans 16 amino acids. The CDR3 coding sequence is TGTGCCAGCAGCGCCGGGACAGGGGTCGGCAATCAGCCCCAGCATTTT. Amino acids: CASSAGTGVGNQPQHF. Based on the CDR3 plus reference TRBV5-6 and TRBJ1-5, the full variable domain is DAGVTQSPTHLIKTRGQQVTLRCSPKSGHDTVSWYQQALGQGPQFIFQYYEEEERQRGNFPDRFSGHQFPNYSSELNVNALLLGDSALYLCASSAGTGVGNQPQHFGDGTRLSIL.

The rearrangement uses TRBV6-5 and TRBJ1-1; 7 nucleotides agree with TRBD1. Germline CDR1 MNHEY, CDR2 SVGAGI. The CDR3 length is 15 residues. Germline trimming cut 6 bases from V and 5 bases from J; bases unmatched to any gene: 12. The CDR3 region has the DNA TGTGCCAGCAGGAGAATAAGGGGGCTCCGAACTGAAGCTTTCTTT. It yields the protein CASRRIRGLRTEAFF.

This sequence joins TRBV6-1 and TRBJ2-2; 8 nucleotides line up with TRBD1. The CDR3 covers 15 residues. V shed 5 bases, J shed 1 base, and the junction held 3 bases outside the gene matches. The germline CDR1 and CDR2 sequences are MNHNS and SASEGT. The CDR3 bases are TGTGCCAGCAGTCGGACAGGGTGGAACACCGGGGAGCTGTTTTTT. Translation gives CASSRTGWNTGELFF.

About this clone: The junction does not match germline at one end; this may be a read error. V usage is TRBV27 and J usage is TRBJ2-7; the match to TRBD1 covers 9 bases. The germline V gene has CDR1 MNHEY and CDR2 SMNVEV (reference sequence). The CDR3 is 11 residues long. Here the CDR3 DNA reads TGTGCCAGCAGTCAAGGGGGACAGGGTTGGTTC. This encodes CASSQGGQGWF.

The chain employs TRBV2 and TRBJ1-2, with 10 bases aligning to TRBD1. Germline trimming cut 3 bases from V and 6 bases from J; bases unmatched to any gene: 4. Per the germline V gene, CDR1 is SNHLY and CDR2 is FYNNEI. The CDR3 has 14 amino acids. The CDR3 here is CASSDDRGRDGYTF. The CDR3 bases are TGTGCCAGCAGTGACGACAGGGGGCGGGATGGCTACACCTTC.